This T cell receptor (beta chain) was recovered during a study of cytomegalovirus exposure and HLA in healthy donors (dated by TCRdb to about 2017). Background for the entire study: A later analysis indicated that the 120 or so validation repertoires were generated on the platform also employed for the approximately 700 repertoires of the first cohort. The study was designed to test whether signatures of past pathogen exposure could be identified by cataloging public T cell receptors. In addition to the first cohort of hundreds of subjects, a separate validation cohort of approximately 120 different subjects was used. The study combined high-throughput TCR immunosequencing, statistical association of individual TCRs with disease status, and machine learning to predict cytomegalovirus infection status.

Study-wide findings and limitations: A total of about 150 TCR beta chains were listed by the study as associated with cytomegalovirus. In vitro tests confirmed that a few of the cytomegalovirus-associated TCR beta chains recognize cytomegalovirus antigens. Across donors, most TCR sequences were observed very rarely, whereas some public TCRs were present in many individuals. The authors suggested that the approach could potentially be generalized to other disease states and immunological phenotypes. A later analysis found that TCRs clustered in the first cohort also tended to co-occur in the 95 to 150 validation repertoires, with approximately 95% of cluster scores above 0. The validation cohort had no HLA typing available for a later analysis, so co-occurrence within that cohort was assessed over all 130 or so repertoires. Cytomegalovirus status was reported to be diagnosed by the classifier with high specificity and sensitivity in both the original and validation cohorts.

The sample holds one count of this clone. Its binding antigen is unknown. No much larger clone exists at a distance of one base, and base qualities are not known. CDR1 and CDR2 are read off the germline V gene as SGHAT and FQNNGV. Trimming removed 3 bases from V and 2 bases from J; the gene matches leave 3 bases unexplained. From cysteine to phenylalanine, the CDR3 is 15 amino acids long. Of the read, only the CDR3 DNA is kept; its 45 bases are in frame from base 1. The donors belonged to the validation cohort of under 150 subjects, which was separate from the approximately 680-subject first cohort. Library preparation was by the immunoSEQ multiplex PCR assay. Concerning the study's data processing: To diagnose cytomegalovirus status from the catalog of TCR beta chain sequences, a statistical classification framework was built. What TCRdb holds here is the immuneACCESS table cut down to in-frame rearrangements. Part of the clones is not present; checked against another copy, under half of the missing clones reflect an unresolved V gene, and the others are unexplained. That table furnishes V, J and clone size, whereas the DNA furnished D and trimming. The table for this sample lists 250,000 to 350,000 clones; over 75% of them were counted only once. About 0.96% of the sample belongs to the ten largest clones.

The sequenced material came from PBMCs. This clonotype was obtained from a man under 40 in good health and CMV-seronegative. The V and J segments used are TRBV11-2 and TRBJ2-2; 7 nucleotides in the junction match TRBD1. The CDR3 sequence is CASSFIGGNTGELFF. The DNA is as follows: TGTGCCAGCAGCTTCATAGGGGGCAACACCGGGGAGCTGTTTTTT.